This TCR beta chain was retrieved from a study of cytomegalovirus exposure and HLA in healthy donors. General observations from the study: Some V segments, including TRBV6-2 and TRBV6-3, were excluded as indistinguishable.

Trimming took off 1 base at V and 1 base at J, with 7 bases between the two ends. The CDR3 sequence is 14 residues long. Germline loops: CDR1 SGHTA, CDR2 FQGNSA. The study ran its PCR with 60 Vbeta and 13 Jbeta primers. Sequencing used immunoSEQ multiplex PCR; TCRdb keeps in-frame clones, though not all of them. This sample carries about 200,000 clones, 79% of them seen once, and the ten largest clones take approximately 4.4%. For this clone: The antigen remains unidentified.

Sequenced input: PBMCs. The clonotype comes from a young woman in good health and CMV-seropositive. The V gene is TRBV7-2, the J gene TRBJ2-5; a possible D gene is TRBD1 (6 bases). The DNA of the CDR3 is TGTGCCAGCAGCTTAGGGACAGTCCAAGAGACCCAGTACTTC. Translated, it gives CASSLGTVQETQYF. Combining the CDR3 with reference TRBV7-2 and TRBJ2-5 gives the whole variable domain GAGVSQSPSNKVTEKGKDVELRCDPISGHTALYWYRQSLGQGLEFLIYFQGNSAPDKSGLPSDRFSAERTGGSVSTLTIQRTQQEDSAVYLCASSLGTVQETQYFGPGTRLLVL.